Many counts were recorded for the clone carrying this TCR beta chain. The data derive from a study of blood T cell repertoires in COVID-19. CDR3 size: 14 residues. Trimming cost V 2 bases and J 2 bases, with 10 bases left between them. Per germline, CDR1 SNHLY and CDR2 FYNNEI. Clones were sequenced by immunoSEQ multiplex PCR, and TCRdb holds only the in-frame ones, with some missing. This table holds tens of thousands of clones, about 74% found once. This chain uses TRBV2 with TRBJ2-7; a weak D match, TRBD1 (5 bases). This receptor was taken from a man between 65 and 85 years old with COVID-19, enrolled during active disease. Sequencing input: peripheral blood. The CDR3: CASSEQGGTYEQYF. The DNA for the CDR3 is TGTGCCAGCAGTGAACAGGGCGGAACCTACGAGCAGTACTTC.